Presented here are 13 T cell receptor beta chains from one specimen sequenced in a study of shared clonotypes between healthy human individuals. CD45RO-negative CD8 cells positively selected for CCR7 made up the naive population, which excluded terminally differentiated effector memory CD45RA+ cells. Only in-frame clones appear in the TCRdb table, and some are missing; sequencing was by immunoSEQ multiplex PCR. The repertoire holds about 550,000 clones, with around 95% as singletons. The specimen was naive CD8+ T cells sorted from blood. The source of these receptors is a woman aged 30 to 39 in good health.

The rearrangement uses TRBV10-3 and TRBJ1-3; D is perhaps TRBD1 (5 bases). Germline CDR1 ENHRY, CDR2 SYGVKD. Trimming removed 2 bases from V and 2 bases from J, with 13 bases in between. The CDR3 runs to 16 residues. The CDR3 sequence: CAISEEGISPGNTIYF. In DNA form, the CDR3 reads TGTGCCATCAGTGAGGAGGGGATCTCGCCTGGAAACACCATATATTTT.

This chain links TRBV2 with TRBJ2-6; D unclear. This CDR3 has 16 residues. The germline CDR1 and CDR2 sequences are SNHLY and FYNNEI. V gave up 3 bases and J gave up 0 bases, with 9 bases separating them. The CDR3 region has the DNA TGTGCCAGCAGTGACTGGGCCGACTCTGGGGCCAACGTCCTGACTTTC. It codes for CASSDWADSGANVLTF.

This chain links TRBV11-2 with TRBJ2-7; TRBD1 might be the D (6 bases). The CDR3 loop spans 15 amino acids. V lost 6 bases and J lost 3, with 18 bases in between. Looked up from germline, CDR1 is SGHAT and CDR2 is FQNNGV. This chain's CDR3 is CASSWDKRTIYEQYF. CDR3 DNA sequence: TGTGCCAGCAGTTGGGACAAACGAACGATCTACGAGCAGTACTTC.

This chain links TRBV9 with TRBJ1-5, with 8 nucleotides matching TRBD1. The CDR3 sequence is 15 residues long. CDR1 and CDR2 (germline): SGDLS, YYNGEE. The junction had 6 bases not matched to a gene; V was cut back by 5 bases and J by 2 bases. CDR3 nucleotide sequence: TGTGCCAGCAGTGGACAGGGTGGTGGCAATCAGCCCCAGCATTTT. It yields the protein CASSGQGGGNQPQHF.

This clone was observed once. The V gene is TRBV7-8, the J gene TRBJ1-4; TRBD1 is a possible D gene (5 bases). Germline V gene lookup returns CDR1 SGHVS and CDR2 FQNEAQ. The V end lost 1 base, the J end lost 7 bases, and 13 bases lay between the germline ends. This CDR3 has 15 residues. The CDR3 loop is CASSLGGGFTEKLFF. CDR3 DNA sequence: TGTGCCAGCAGCTTAGGGGGGGGTTTTACTGAAAAACTGTTTTTT.

The chain couples TRBV5-1 to TRBJ2-3; TRBD2 matches at 13 bases. The junction had 7 bases not matched to a gene; V was cut back by 2 bases and J by 7 bases. CDR1 SGHRS and CDR2 YFSETQ come from the germline V gene. The CDR3 is 16 residues long. CDR3 region: CASSFGLAGDGYTQYF. The CDR3 nucleotides read TGCGCCAGCAGCTTTGGACTAGCGGGAGATGGATATACGCAGTATTTT. The whole variable domain, remainder taken from reference TRBV5-1 and TRBJ2-3, is KAGVTQTPRYLIKTRGQQVTLSCSPISGHRSVSWYQQTPGQGLQFLFEYFSETQRNKGNFPGRFSGRQFSNSRSEMNVSTLELGDSALYLCASSFGLAGDGYTQYFGPGTRLTVL.

This clone was counted once. The chain recombines TRBV21-1 with TRBJ2-7; the table names TRBD2, a call not compared with the DNA. TRBV21-1 constitutes a pseudogene. The CDR3 extends over 16 amino acids. CDR3 sequence reads: CADGLARAPLNYEQYF. For the CDR3, the DNA is TGTGCCGACGGACTAGCGCGAGCTCCCCTAAACTACGAGCAGTACTTC.

The CDR3 DNA follows: TGTGCCAGTAGTATCGGGCAGGGAGGAGAGACCCAGTACTTC. Translation gives CASSIGQGGETQYF. This chain connects TRBV19 to TRBJ2-5, with D perhaps matching TRBD2 (6 bases). There are 14 residues in the CDR3. V lost 3 bases to trimming and J lost 4 bases, with 12 bases between them. Germline lookup yields CDR1 LNHDA and CDR2 SQIVND (reference sequence).

The chain recombines TRBV19 with TRBJ1-2; 8 bases align to TRBD1. CDR1 is LNHDA and CDR2 is SQIVND in the germline V gene (reference sequence). Unmatched junction bases numbered 14, after V lost 4 bases and J lost 1 base. The CDR3 consists of 18 residues. DNA of the CDR3: TGTGCCAGTAGTACTATTACGGACAGGGAGATATTTAACTATGGCTACACCTTC. Amino acids: CASSTITDREIFNYGYTF.

This clone has only one observation. The chain joins TRBV27 to TRBJ2-1, with TRBD2 matching 9 bases. Germline assignment: CDR1 MNHEY and CDR2 SMNVEV (reference sequence). The V segment lost 2 bases and the J segment 3 bases; nucleotides outside the gene matches: 5. This CDR3 has 16 amino acids. The CDR3 protein is CASSLMSSGIYNEQFF. The CDR3 DNA sequence: TGTGCCAGCAGTTTAATGTCTAGCGGGATCTACAATGAGCAGTTCTTC.

The rearrangement uses TRBV11-2 and TRBJ2-7; no definite D call. The ends were cut back, 0 bases at V and 3 bases at J, with 3 bases in the middle. The germline V gene encodes CDR1 SGHAT and CDR2 FQNNGV. The CDR3 runs to 12 residues. CDR3 nucleotide sequence: TGTGCCAGCAGCTTAGACAACTACGAGCAGTACTTC. Translated, it gives CASSLDNYEQYF.

This chain uses TRBV5-6 with TRBJ2-1; D unresolved. V was shortened by 6 bases and J by 0 bases, with 10 bases between the two germline ends. The CDR3 covers 14 residues. Germline V lookup: CDR1 SGHDT, CDR2 YYEEEE. This CDR3 is CASIRWSSYNEQFF. CDR3 nucleotides: TGTGCCAGCATTAGGTGGAGCTCCTACAATGAGCAGTTCTTC.

In this sample, this clone turned up a few times. V and J are TRBV2 and TRBJ1-1; D is perhaps TRBD1 (6 bases). Germline V gives CDR1 SNHLY, CDR2 FYNNEI. Trimming took off 6 bases at V and 7 bases at J, with 15 bases between the two ends. This CDR3 has 13 residues. Here the CDR3 DNA reads TGTGCCAGCAGCTACCTACAGGGAGTTGAAGCTTTCTTT. Protein: CASSYLQGVEAFF.